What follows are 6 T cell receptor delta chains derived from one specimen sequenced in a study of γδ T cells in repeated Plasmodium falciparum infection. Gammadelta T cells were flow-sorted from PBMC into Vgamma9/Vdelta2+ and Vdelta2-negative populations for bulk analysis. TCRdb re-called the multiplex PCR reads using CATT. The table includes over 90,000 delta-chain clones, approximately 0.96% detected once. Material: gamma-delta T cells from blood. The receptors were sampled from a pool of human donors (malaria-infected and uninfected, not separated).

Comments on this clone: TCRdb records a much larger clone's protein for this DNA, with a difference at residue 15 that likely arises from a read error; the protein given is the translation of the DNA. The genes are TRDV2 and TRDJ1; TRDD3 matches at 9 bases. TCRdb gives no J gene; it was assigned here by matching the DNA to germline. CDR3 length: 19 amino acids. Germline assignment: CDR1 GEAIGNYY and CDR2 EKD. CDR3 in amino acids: CACDTYFSTGGPDTNKLIF. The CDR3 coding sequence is TGTGCCTGTGACACGTACTTTAGTACTGGGGGACCCGACACCAATAAACTCATCTTT.

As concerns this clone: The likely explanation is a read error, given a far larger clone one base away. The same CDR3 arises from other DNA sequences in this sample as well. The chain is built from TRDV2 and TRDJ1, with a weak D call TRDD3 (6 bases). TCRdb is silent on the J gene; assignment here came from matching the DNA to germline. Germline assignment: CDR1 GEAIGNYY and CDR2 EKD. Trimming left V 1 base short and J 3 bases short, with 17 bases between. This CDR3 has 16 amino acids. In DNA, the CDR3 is TGTGCCTGTGACACATTGGGGGCCCGAGGGGCCGATAAACTCATCTTT. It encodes CACDTLGARGADKLIF.

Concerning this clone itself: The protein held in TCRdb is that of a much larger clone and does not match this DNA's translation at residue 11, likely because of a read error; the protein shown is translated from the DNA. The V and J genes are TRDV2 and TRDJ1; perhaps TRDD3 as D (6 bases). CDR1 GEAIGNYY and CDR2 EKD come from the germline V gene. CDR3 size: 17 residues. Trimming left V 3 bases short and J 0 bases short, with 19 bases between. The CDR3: CACDPWGPGAHTDKLIF. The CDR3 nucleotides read TGTGCCTGTGACCCCTGGGGCCCGGGGGCCCACACCGATAAACTCATCTTT.

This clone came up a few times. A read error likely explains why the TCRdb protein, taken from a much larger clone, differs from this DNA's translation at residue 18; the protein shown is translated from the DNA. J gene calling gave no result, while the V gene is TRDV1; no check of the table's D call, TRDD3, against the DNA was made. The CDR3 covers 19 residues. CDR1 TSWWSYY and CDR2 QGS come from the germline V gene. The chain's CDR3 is CALGERMGDTHGGTDKLTF. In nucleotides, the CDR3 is TGTGCTCTTGGGGAAAGGATGGGGGATACCCACGGCGGGACCGATAAACTCACCTTT.

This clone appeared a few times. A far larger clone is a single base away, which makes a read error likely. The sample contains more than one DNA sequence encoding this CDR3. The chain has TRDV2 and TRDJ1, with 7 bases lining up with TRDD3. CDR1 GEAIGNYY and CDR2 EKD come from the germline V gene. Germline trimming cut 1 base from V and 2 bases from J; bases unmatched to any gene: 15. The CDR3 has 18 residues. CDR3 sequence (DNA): TGTGCCTGTGACACTAAGGCCTGGGGGGGGCCCACGACCGATAAACTCATCTTT. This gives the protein CACDTKAWGGPTTDKLIF.

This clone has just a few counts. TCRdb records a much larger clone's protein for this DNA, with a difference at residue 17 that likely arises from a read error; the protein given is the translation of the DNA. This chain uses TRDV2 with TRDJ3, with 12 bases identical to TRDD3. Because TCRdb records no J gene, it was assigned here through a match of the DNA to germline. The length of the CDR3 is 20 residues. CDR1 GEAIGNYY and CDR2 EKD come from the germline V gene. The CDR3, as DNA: TGTGCCTGTGACACCCGGCTGGGGGATACGAGGCCCTGGGACACCCGACGGATGTTTTTC. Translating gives CACDTRLGDTRPWDTRRMFF.